The 16 T cell receptor beta chains below were found in one sample sequenced in a study of cytotoxic CD8 clonotypes in ibrutinib-treated CLL. Measured with immunoSEQ multiplex PCR; TCRdb has only the in-frame clones, and not every one. Of 300,000 to 400,000 clones detected, over 55% appear once; the ten largest clones hold just under 6.5%. The sequencing used PBMCs, collected after 36 months of ibrutinib treatment. These receptors were collected from a human donor with chronic lymphocytic leukemia.

The rearrangement joins TRBV29-1 to TRBJ2-1; D remains ambiguous. Looked up from germline, CDR1 is SQVTM and CDR2 is ANQGSEA. Trimming removed 1 base at V and 0 bases at J, with 7 bases between. This CDR3 spans 14 amino acids. CDR3 coding DNA: TGCAGCGTTGAAGTGTTGACCTCCTACAATGAGCAGTTCTTC. Its translation is CSVEVLTSYNEQFF.

The rearrangement joins TRBV6-6 to TRBJ1-2; D unclear. The germline V and J ends were trimmed by 5 bases and 3 bases, with 10 bases remaining between them. CDR3 length: 13 residues. Germline V lookup: CDR1 MNHNY, CDR2 SVGAGI (reference sequence). DNA of the CDR3: TGTGCCAGCAGTACCCCTCTTCACTATGGCTACACCTTC. It encodes CASSTPLHYGYTF.

The V call is TRBV19, the J call TRBJ2-3; 13 bases match TRBD2. CDR1 is LNHDA, CDR2 SQIVND, per germline (reference sequence). The V gene end was trimmed by 3 bases and the J gene end by 7 bases; junction bases not matched to a gene: 10. This CDR3 is built from 17 residues. The CDR3 region is CASSMRELAGGPNTQYF. The CDR3 DNA reads as TGTGCCAGTAGTATGAGGGAACTAGCGGGAGGGCCAAATACGCAGTATTTT. The variable domain in full, with the rest retrieved from reference TRBV19 and TRBJ2-3, is DGGITQSPKYLFRKEGQNVTLSCEQNLNHDAMYWYRQDPGQGLRLIYYSQIVNDFQKGDIAEGYSVSREKKESFPLTVTSAQKNPTAFYLCASSMRELAGGPNTQYFGPGTRLTVL.

For the CDR3, the DNA is TGCAGCGTTGAAGGCCGCAGGGGGCATAATGGCTACACCTTC. Its protein product is CSVEGRRGHNGYTF. The chain links TRBV29-1 to TRBJ1-2; TRBD1 agrees at 8 bases. Germline V CDR1 and CDR2: SQVTM, ANQGSEA. V lost 1 base, J lost 6 bases, and 7 bases stayed unmatched. The CDR3 has 14 amino acids.

This chain links TRBV10-2 with TRBJ2-3, with 8 positions matching TRBD2. This CDR3 region has 15 residues. CDR1 and CDR2 from the germline V gene are WSHSY and SAAADI. Trimming removed 6 bases from V and 1 base from J; junction bases left unmatched: 6. The CDR3 nucleotides read TGCGCCAGCAGGGCAACTAGCGGACGCACAGATACGCAGTATTTT. It specifies CASRATSGRTDTQYF.

The chain uses TRBV10-3 and TRBJ1-1; a weak D match, TRBD1 (6 bases). Germline V gene lookup returns CDR1 ENHRY and CDR2 SYGVKD. This CDR3 has 14 residues. Between the trimmed V and J ends, which lost 4 bases and 1 base, there was a span of 10 bases. CDR3 DNA: TGTGCCATCAGTGGGGACACACCGAACACTGAAGCTTTCTTT. Amino acids: CAISGDTPNTEAFF.

This clone was counted a few times. The CDR3: CSVARLARGRDTEAFF. DNA of the CDR3: TGCAGCGTTGCGAGACTAGCCAGGGGGCGCGACACTGAAGCTTTCTTT. The V call is TRBV29-1, the J call TRBJ1-1; 8 bases are a match to TRBD1. The germline V gene has CDR1 SQVTM and CDR2 ANQGSEA. The trim removed 4 bases at V and 3 bases at J, leaving 13 bases unmatched. This CDR3 has 16 residues.

This clone was counted a few times. The V and J genes are TRBV5-6 and TRBJ1-1; 7 bases are a match to TRBD1. Unmatched junction bases numbered 3, after V lost 3 bases and J lost 4 bases. CDR3 length: 13 residues. Germline CDR1 SGHDT, CDR2 YYEEEE. The CDR3 DNA sequence: TGTGCCAGCAGCTCCTCAGGGGGCACTGAAGCTTTCTTT. Amino acids: CASSSSGGTEAFF.

The rearrangement uses TRBV7-9 and TRBJ1-5; D gene ambiguous. CDR1 and CDR2 from the germline V gene are SEHNR and FQNEAQ (reference sequence). The CDR3 totals 15 residues. Deletions cut 0 bases from V and 3 bases from J, with 9 bases between. The DNA for the CDR3 is TGTGCCAGCAGCTTAGCGTCCGGGCCCAATCAGCCCCAGCATTTT. It translates to CASSLASGPNQPQHF.

This chain links TRBV7-8 with TRBJ1-5; D perhaps matches TRBD1 (5 bases). V dropped 1 base and J dropped 0 bases, with 19 bases sitting between them. CDR1 and CDR2 from the germline V gene are SGHVS and FQNEAQ. The CDR3 has 19 amino acids. This CDR3 reads CASSLGAGRSLNSNQPQHF. CDR3 nucleotide sequence: TGTGCCAGCAGCTTAGGGGCAGGGCGAAGTTTGAATAGCAATCAGCCCCAGCATTTT. Full variable domain (remainder filled in from reference TRBV7-8 and TRBJ1-5): GAGVSQSPRYKVAKRGQDVALRCDPISGHVSLFWYQQALGQGPEFLTYFQNEAQLDKSGLPSDRFFAERPEGSVSTLKIQRTQQEDSAVYLCASSLGAGRSLNSNQPQHFGDGTRLSIL.

The gene calls are TRBV5-8 and TRBJ2-7; no clear D. V shed 4 bases and J shed 2 bases, with 19 bases lying between them. There are 16 residues in the CDR3. Germline loops: CDR1 SGHTS, CDR2 YDEGEE. The CDR3 protein is CASSHRPTSPAYEQYF. The CDR3, as DNA: TGTGCCAGCAGCCACCGCCCTACATCCCCCGCCTACGAGCAGTACTTC.

The chain combines TRBV7-8 with TRBJ2-2, with unresolved D. In germline, CDR1 is SGHVS, CDR2 FQNEAQ. This CDR3 has 15 residues. V lost 4 bases and J 2 bases, leaving 11 bases between the germline ends. DNA for the CDR3: TGTGCCAGCAGCTCCGGTGCGGCTAACACCGGGGAGCTGTTTTTT. It is translated as CASSSGAANTGELFF.

The chain combines TRBV6-5 with TRBJ1-4, with D perhaps matching TRBD1 (5 bases). The V end was cut by 4 bases, the J end by 0 bases, with 9 bases between. CDR1 MNHEY and CDR2 SVGAGI come from the germline V gene. This CDR3 contains 15 residues. This CDR3 reads CASSLQVATNEKLFF. The CDR3 region has the DNA TGTGCCAGCAGTTTACAGGTGGCAACTAATGAAAAACTGTTTTTT.

The chain links TRBV10-2 to TRBJ1-4, with D tentatively TRBD1 (6 bases). V was shortened by 3 bases and J by 7 bases, with 12 bases between the two germline ends. This CDR3 has 14 residues. Germline CDR1 is WSHSY and CDR2 is SAAADI. The DNA for the CDR3 is TGCGCCAGCAGTGATTCCCTCAGGGGTGAAAAACTGTTTTTT. This translates into CASSDSLRGEKLFF.

This rearrangement joins TRBV2 to TRBJ1-2; D remains ambiguous. Trimming removed 5 bases at V and 6 bases at J, with 19 bases between. The CDR3 covers 15 residues. CDR1 SNHLY and CDR2 FYNNEI come from the germline V gene. The CDR3 DNA sequence: TGTGCCAGCAGTCGACCACGGACTCCCCAAGATGGCTACACCTTC. This encodes CASSRPRTPQDGYTF. Together with reference TRBV2 and TRBJ1-2, the CDR3 gives the full variable domain: EPEVTQTPSHQVTQMGQEVILRCVPISNHLYFYWYRQILGQKVEFLVSFYNNEISEKSEIFDDQFSVERPDGSNFTLKIRSTKLEDSAMYFCASSRPRTPQDGYTFGSGTRLTVV.

The chain uses TRBV27 and TRBJ2-2; 10 nucleotides line up with TRBD1. This CDR3 has 15 amino acids. V lost 6 bases, J lost 5 bases, and 6 bases stayed unmatched. The germline V gene has CDR1 MNHEY and CDR2 SMNVEV (reference sequence). CDR3 in amino acids: CASSPDRGQTGELFF. The CDR3 DNA is TGTGCCAGCAGCCCCGACAGGGGGCAGACCGGGGAGCTGTTTTTT.